This T cell receptor beta chain stems from a study of CD8+ T cells in alopecia areata. The germline V and J ends were trimmed by 2 bases and 5 bases, with 15 bases remaining between them. Germline CDR1 reads SEHNR; CDR2 reads FQNEAQ (reference sequence). This CDR3 region has 15 residues. Sequencing templates came from extracted RNA that was reverse transcribed into cDNA. The repertoire was sequenced with immunoSEQ multiplex PCR; TCRdb's copy has only in-frame clones and lacks some. This sample has 90,000 to 120,000 clones, with 50% to 60% found just once. The material sequenced was NKG2D-low CD8+ T cells sorted from blood. This TCR was recovered from a human donor with alopecia areata. The genes are TRBV7-9 and TRBJ2-5, with D tentatively TRBD1 (6 bases). The CDR3 region is CASSLSEGVRETQYF. For the CDR3, the DNA is TGTGCCAGCAGCTTATCTGAGGGGGTGAGGGAGACCCAGTACTTC.